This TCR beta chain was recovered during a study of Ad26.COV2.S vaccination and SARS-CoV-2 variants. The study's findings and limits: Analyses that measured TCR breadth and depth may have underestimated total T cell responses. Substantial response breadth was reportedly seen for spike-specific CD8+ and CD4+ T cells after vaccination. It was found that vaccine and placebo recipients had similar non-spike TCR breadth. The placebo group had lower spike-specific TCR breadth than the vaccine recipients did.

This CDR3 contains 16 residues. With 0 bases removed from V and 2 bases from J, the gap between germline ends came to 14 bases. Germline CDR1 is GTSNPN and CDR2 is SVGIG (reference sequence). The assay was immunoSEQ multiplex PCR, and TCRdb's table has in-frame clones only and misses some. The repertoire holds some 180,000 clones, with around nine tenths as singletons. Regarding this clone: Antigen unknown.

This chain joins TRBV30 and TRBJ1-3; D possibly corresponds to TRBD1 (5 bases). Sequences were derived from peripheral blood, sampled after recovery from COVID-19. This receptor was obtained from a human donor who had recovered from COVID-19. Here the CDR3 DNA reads TGTGCCTGGAGTGTCTGGGGCCAAGCAACTGGAAACACCATATATTTT. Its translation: CAWSVWGQATGNTIYF.